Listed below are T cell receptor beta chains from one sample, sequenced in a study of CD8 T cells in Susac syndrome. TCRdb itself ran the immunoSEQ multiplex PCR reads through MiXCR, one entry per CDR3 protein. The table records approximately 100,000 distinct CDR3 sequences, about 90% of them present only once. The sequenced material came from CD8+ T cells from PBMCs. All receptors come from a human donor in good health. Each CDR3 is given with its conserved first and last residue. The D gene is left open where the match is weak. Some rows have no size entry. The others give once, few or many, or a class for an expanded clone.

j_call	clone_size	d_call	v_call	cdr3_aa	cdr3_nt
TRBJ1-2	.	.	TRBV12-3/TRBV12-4	CASSSGVGYTF	TGTGCCAGCAGCTCAGGGGTCGGCTACACCTTC
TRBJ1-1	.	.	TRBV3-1	CASSQPTGGNTEAFF	TGTGCCAGCAGCCAACCGACGGGGGGGAACACTGAAGCTTTCTTT
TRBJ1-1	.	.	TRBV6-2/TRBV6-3	CASSYKAWTEAFF	TGTGCCAGCAGTTACAAGGCCTGGACTGAAGCTTTCTTT
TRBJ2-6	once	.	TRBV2	CASSTGRSGANVLTF	TGTGCCAGCAGTACAGGGCGCTCTGGGGCCAACGTCCTGACTTTC
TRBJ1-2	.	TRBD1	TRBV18	CASSPDRGYGYTF	TGTGCCAGCTCACCCGACAGGGGCTATGGCTACACCTTC
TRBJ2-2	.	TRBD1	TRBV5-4	CASSFLPGQGTGELFF	TGTGCCAGCAGCTTTTTACCGGGACAGGGAACCGGGGAGCTGTTTTTT
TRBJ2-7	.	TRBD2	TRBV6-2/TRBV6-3	CASSQLAGDYEQYF	TGTGCCAGCAGTCAACTAGCGGGGGATTACGAGCAGTACTTC
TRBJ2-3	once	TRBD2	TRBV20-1	CSLGRPGGGDTQYF	TGCAGTCTCGGACGACCGGGGGGTGGAGATACGCAGTATTTT
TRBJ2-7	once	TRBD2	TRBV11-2	CASSPTSDYEQYF	TGTGCCAGCAGCCCGACTAGCGACTACGAGCAGTACTTC
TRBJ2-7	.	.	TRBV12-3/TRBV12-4	CASSLNFEQYF	TGTGCCAGCAGTTTGAACTTCGAGCAGTACTTC
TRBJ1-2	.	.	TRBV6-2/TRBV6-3	CASSYSRDGAYGYTF	TGTGCCAGCAGTTACTCGAGGGACGGCGCCTATGGCTACACCTTC
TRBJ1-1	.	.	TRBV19	CASSKPIRGIANTEAFF	TGTGCCAGTTCTAAGCCTATCAGGGGAATTGCGAACACTGAAGCTTTCTTT
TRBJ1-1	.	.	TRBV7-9	CASSEGSVVNTEAFF	TGTGCCAGCAGTGAGGGGTCCGTGGTGAACACTGAAGCTTTCTTT
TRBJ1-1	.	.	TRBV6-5	CASTKPGATEAFF	TGTGCCAGCACCAAGCCGGGGGCCACTGAAGCTTTCTTT
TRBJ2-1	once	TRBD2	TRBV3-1	CASSHQTSGTLNEQFF	TGTGCCAGCAGCCACCAGACTAGCGGAACTTTGAATGAGCAGTTCTTC
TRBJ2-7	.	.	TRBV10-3	CAISSPYEQYF	TGTGCCATCAGTTCCCCTTACGAGCAGTACTTC
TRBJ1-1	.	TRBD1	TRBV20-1	CSANRGGAEAFF	TGCAGTGCTAACAGGGGAGGCGCTGAAGCTTTCTTT
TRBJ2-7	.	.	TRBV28	CASHEGLEQYF	TGTGCCAGCCATGAGGGCCTGGAGCAGTACTTC
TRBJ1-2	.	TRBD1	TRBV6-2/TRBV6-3	CASYGTAVRYGYTF	TGTGCCAGCTACGGGACAGCCGTCCGGTATGGCTACACCTTC
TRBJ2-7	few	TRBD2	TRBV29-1	CSVETSGDRRQYF	TGCAGCGTTGAGACTAGCGGGGATCGACGGCAGTACTTC
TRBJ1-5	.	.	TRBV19	CASSIVNQPQHF	TGTGCCAGTAGTATAGTAAATCAGCCCCAGCATTTT
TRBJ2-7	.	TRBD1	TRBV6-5	CASSYISDRVYEQYF	TGTGCCAGCAGTTATATCTCGGACAGGGTCTACGAGCAGTACTTC
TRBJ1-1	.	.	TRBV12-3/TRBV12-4	CASSLAGLRSGTEAFF	TGTGCCAGCAGTTTAGCGGGCCTTAGGAGCGGGACTGAAGCTTTCTTT
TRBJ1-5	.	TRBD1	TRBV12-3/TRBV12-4	CASSFTTGGDQPQHF	TGTGCCAGCAGTTTTACGACAGGGGGGGACCAGCCCCAGCATTTT